This TCR beta chain emerged from a study of T cell changes during pregnancy in multiple sclerosis. Germline V gives CDR1 LNHDA, CDR2 SQIVND (reference sequence). The length of the CDR3 is 13 residues. Germline trimming cut 6 bases from V and 1 base from J; bases unmatched to any gene: 3. Some clones are missing from TCRdb's copy, which holds only in-frame ones; the method was immunoSEQ multiplex PCR. The sample includes fewer than 65,000 clones, more than 85% of them seen just once. On this clone itself: Distinct nucleotide sequences in the sample also encode this CDR3.

Sequences were derived from CD4+ T cells from peripheral blood mononuclear cells, sampled after pregnancy. The receptor's source is a female donor with multiple sclerosis, enrolled in a pregnancy study. V gene TRBV19 combines with J gene TRBJ2-7; 7 nucleotides align to TRBD1. This CDR3 reads CASSRTGSYEQYF. The CDR3 DNA follows: TGTGCCAGTAGCAGGACAGGATCCTACGAGCAGTACTTC.